These 21 T cell receptor beta chains were sequenced from one sample in a study of T-cell reconstitution after alpha-beta-depleted transplantation in children (dated by TCRdb to about 2016). The library relied on PCR. Sequenced using an Illumina HiSeq 2500. Molecular barcoding was employed in the preparation of TCR libraries, with unique molecular identifiers being used to normalize TCRbeta repertoire quantification. TCRdb reprocessed the public reads (quality trimming at Q25 with fastp, clone calling with MiXCR) and kept in-frame beta chains. Each entry merges the rows of one CDR3 protein and shows their most common DNA and genes. The sample table holds 500,000 or so distinct CDR3 sequences, of which around a third were seen once. The ten largest clonotypes hold less than 2.5% of the sample. The material was PBMCs from the stem cell graft donor, obtained from the stem cell graft. These receptors came from a human donor who donated a stem cell graft to a child with aplastic anemia.

The chain couples TRBV7-2 to TRBJ1-6, with D possibly TRBD1 on 5 matching bases. In germline, CDR1 is SGHTA, CDR2 FQGNSA. The CDR3 contains 14 residues. V gave up 0 bases and J gave up 9 bases, with 9 bases separating them. CDR3 coding DNA: TGTGCCAGCAGCTTAGCAGGGGTGCGTTCACCCCTCCACTTT. It specifies CASSLAGVRSPLHF.

V gene TRBV7-2 combines with J gene TRBJ2-7; TRBD2 aligns across 10 bases. This CDR3 is built from 15 residues. Trimming cost V 2 bases and J 2 bases; bases outside gene matches: 3. The germline V gene has CDR1 SGHTA and CDR2 FQGNSA. The CDR3 DNA reads as TGTGCCAGCAGCTTAACTACTAGCGGGGCCTACGAGCAGTACGTC. This encodes CASSLTTSGAYEQYV.

The chain recombines TRBV9 with TRBJ2-1; the D gene is possibly TRBD1 (5 bases). V lost 0 bases, J lost 3 bases, and 10 bases lay in between. Germline values: CDR1 SGDLS, CDR2 YYNGEE. The CDR3 has 15 residues. The CDR3 DNA sequence: TGTGCCAGCAGCGTAGCTAGGCAGGGCTACAATGAGCAGTTCTTC. It translates to CASSVARQGYNEQFF.

The rearrangement links TRBV6-5 to TRBJ2-7, with 7 bases aligning to TRBD1. The CDR3 runs to 15 residues. The V and J ends lost 4 bases and 4 bases, in that order; junction bases with no gene match: 10. The germline gives CDR1 MNHEY, CDR2 SVGAGI. The CDR3 nucleotides read TGTGCCAGCAGTTCCACTCCTACAGGGGATTACGAGCAGTACTTC. Its translation is CASSSTPTGDYEQYF.

The chain combines TRBV25-1 with TRBJ2-5; 8 positions agree with TRBD1. This CDR3 spans 16 amino acids. Per germline, CDR1 MGHDK and CDR2 SYGVNS. Trimming cost V 8 bases and J 2 bases; bases outside gene matches: 13. Here the CDR3 DNA reads TGTGCCAGCGTACCCCGGACAGGGAAGGGACAAGAGACCCAGTACTTC. This sequence encodes CASVPRTGKGQETQYF. The entire variable domain, with the rest obtained from reference TRBV25-1 and TRBJ2-5, is as follows: EADIYQTPRYLVIGTGKKITLECSQTMGHDKMYWYQQDPGMELHLIHYSYGVNSTEKGDLSSESTVSRIRTEHFPLTLESARPSHTSQYLCASVPRTGKGQETQYFGPGTRLLVL.

The chain couples TRBV29-1 to TRBJ2-2, with D possibly matching TRBD2 (7 bases). With 6 bases removed from V and 0 bases from J, the gap between germline ends came to 11 bases. Germline CDR1 reads SQVTM; CDR2 reads ANQGSEA. This CDR3 has 14 amino acids. CDR3 amino acids: CSVGEGANTGELFF. In DNA, the CDR3 is TGCAGCGTCGGGGAGGGGGCGAACACCGGGGAGCTGTTTTTT.

This clonotype was found a few times. V and J are TRBV24-1 and TRBJ2-1; TRBD1 might be the D (5 bases). CDR1 is KGHDR and CDR2 is SFDVKD in the germline V gene. Deletions cut 0 bases from V and 7 bases from J, with 9 bases between. The CDR3 extends over 14 amino acids. CDR3 sequence: CATSDLRRTNEQFF. DNA of the CDR3: TGTGCCACCAGTGATTTGCGACGGACAAATGAGCAGTTCTTC.

Note on this clonotype: Germline is not matched at one junction end, which may reflect a read error. The chain couples TRBV20-1 to TRBJ2-7; tentatively, D is TRBD2 (5 bases). The length of the CDR3 is 12 residues. The germline gives CDR1 DFQATT, CDR2 SNEGSKA (reference sequence). The DNA of the CDR3 is TGCAGTGCCGACGGAGGATTCTACGAGCAGTGCTTC. Translating it yields CSADGGFYEQCF.

This clonotype has more than one count but fewer than ten. The CDR3 DNA reads TGCAGCGTTGTACAGAAGTCCTACAATGAGCAGTTCTTC. It translates to CSVVQKSYNEQFF. This sequence joins TRBV29-1 and TRBJ2-1; D unclear. Trimming shortened V by 4 bases and J by 1 base, and 8 bases separated the two germline ends. The germline CDR1 and CDR2 sequences are SQVTM and ANQGSEA. The CDR3 extends over 13 amino acids.

The chain links TRBV6-2 or TRBV6-3 to TRBJ1-2; D not certain. Germline V gene sequence: CDR1 MNHEY, CDR2 SVGEGT. This CDR3 region has 13 residues. V lost 5 bases and J lost 6, with 13 bases in between. The CDR3 protein is CASSDRSGDGYTF. CDR3 bases: TGTGCCAGCAGTGACCGGTCCGGGGATGGCTACACCTTC.

The genes are TRBV11-3 and TRBJ1-1, with 7 bases lining up with TRBD1. V dropped 2 bases and J dropped 6; count of bases not matched to a gene: 6. This CDR3 has 14 amino acids. Germline V gene sequence: CDR1 SGHNT, CDR2 YENEEA. This chain's CDR3 is CASSLTGARAEAFF. The CDR3 DNA reads as TGTGCCAGCAGCTTAACAGGGGCGAGAGCTGAAGCTTTCTTT.

V gene TRBV6-2 or TRBV6-3 combines with J gene TRBJ2-7, with 10 nucleotides matching TRBD2. There are 16 residues in the CDR3. Germline CDR1 and CDR2: MNHEY and SVGEGT. J gave up 3 bases and V 6 bases, and 11 bases lay outside the gene matches. CDR3 nucleotide sequence: TGTGCCAGCAGCGAGGAGGTGGCTAGCGGGAGCTACGAGCAGTACTTC. Encoded protein: CASSEEVASGSYEQYF.

CDR3: CASSQGLGRLHTEAFF. DNA of the CDR3: TGCGCCAGCAGCCAAGGGCTGGGACGTTTGCACACTGAAGCTTTCTTT. The genes are TRBV4-3 and TRBJ1-1; D perhaps matches TRBD1 (5 bases). The ends were cut back, 1 base at V and 3 bases at J, with 15 bases in the middle. The germline gives CDR1 LGHNA, CDR2 YSLEER. This CDR3 has 16 amino acids.

The chain uses TRBV20-1 and TRBJ2-1; 9 bases agree with TRBD2. CDR3 length: 15 amino acids. V lost 2 bases and J lost 6; bases outside the gene matches: 8. The V gene's germline CDR1 is DFQATT and CDR2 SNEGSKA (reference sequence). CDR3 amino acids: CSARSFSGSFNEQFF. The DNA for the CDR3 is TGCAGTGCTAGATCTTTTAGCGGGAGTTTCAATGAGCAGTTCTTC.

This clonotype was recorded a few times. V is TRBV7-6 and J is TRBJ2-3; perhaps TRBD2 as D (6 bases). This CDR3 spans 16 amino acids. The ends were cut back, 0 bases at V and 4 bases at J, with 14 bases in the middle. CDR1 is SGHVS, CDR2 FNYEAQ, per germline. CDR3 in DNA: TGTGCCAGCAGCTTAGCCGGCGGGATTAGGGCAGATACGCAGTATTTT. Protein sequence: CASSLAGGIRADTQYF. The variable domain in full, completed from reference TRBV7-6 and TRBJ2-3, reads GAGVSQSPRYKVTKRGQDVALRCDPISGHVSLYWYRQALGQGPEFLTYFNYEAQQDKSGLPNDRFSAERPEGSISTLTIQRTEQRDSAMYRCASSLAGGIRADTQYFGPGTRLTVL.

This clonotype was seen only a few times. The V gene is TRBV13, the J gene TRBJ2-3; 9 bases are a match to TRBD1. From germline, CDR1 is PRHDT and CDR2 FYEKMQ (reference sequence). The CDR3 runs to 15 residues. V lost 4 bases, J lost 2 bases, and 4 bases stayed unmatched. The DNA of the CDR3 is TGTGCCAGCAGCTCCCGGGACAGGGACACAGATACGCAGTATTTT. It yields the protein CASSSRDRDTDTQYF.

This clonotype was detected a few times. The chain uses TRBV20-1 and TRBJ2-1; 10 positions agree with TRBD2. V gave up 4 bases and J gave up 7 bases; unmatched junction bases: 13. Germline V gene data show CDR1 as DFQATT and CDR2 as SNEGSKA (reference sequence). CDR3 size: 16 residues. This CDR3 is CSATPPSSGSSNEQFF. In DNA form, the CDR3 reads TGCAGTGCTACGCCCCCATCTAGCGGGAGTTCAAATGAGCAGTTCTTC.

The chain couples TRBV7-7 to TRBJ2-3; 10 bases fit TRBD2. This CDR3 is built from 16 residues. The germline gives CDR1 SSHAT, CDR2 FNYEAQ (reference sequence). J gave up 1 base and V 5 bases, and 6 bases lay outside the gene matches. CDR3 sequence (DNA): TGTGCCAGCAGCCCGACTAGCGGGTACGGCACAGATACGCAGTATTTT. Amino acid sequence: CASSPTSGYGTDTQYF.

The chain couples TRBV28 to TRBJ2-7, with D tentatively TRBD2 (5 bases). CDR1 is MDHEN, CDR2 SYDVKM, per germline. There are 15 residues in the CDR3. V shed 2 bases and J shed 0 bases, with 11 bases lying between them. CDR3 bases: TGTGCCAGCAGTTTAGCGGAGGATAGCTCCTACGAGCAGTACTTC. Protein sequence: CASSLAEDSSYEQYF.

This clonotype was seen a handful of times. V and J are TRBV18 and TRBJ2-1; 8 bases fit TRBD2. There are 16 residues in the CDR3. J lost 4 bases, V lost 0 bases, and 5 bases had no gene match. Germline CDR1 and CDR2: KGHSH and LQKENI. This CDR3 is CASSPPTSVPYNEQFF. The CDR3, as DNA: TGTGCCAGCTCACCACCGACTAGCGTCCCATACAATGAGCAGTTCTTC. Variable domain in full (rest from reference TRBV18 and TRBJ2-1): NAGVMQNPRHLVRRRGQEARLRCSPMKGHSHVYWYRQLPEEGLKFMVYLQKENIIDESGMPKERFSAEFPKEGPSILRIQQVVRGDSAAYFCASSPPTSVPYNEQFFGPGTRLTVL.

This clonotype has a handful of counts. This chain connects TRBV7-9 to TRBJ1-2, with TRBD1 matching over 7 bases. CDR3 size: 14 residues. The ends lost 4 bases at V and 2 bases at J; junction bases unmatched: 4. The V gene's germline CDR1 is SEHNR and CDR2 FQNEAQ (reference sequence). Written as DNA, the CDR3 is TGTGCCAGCAGCTCGGGACAGCCAAACTATGGCTACACCTTC. Its translation is CASSSGQPNYGYTF.